Listed here are 23 T cell receptor beta chains from one sample, sequenced in a study of cytotoxic CD8 clonotypes in ibrutinib-treated CLL. Produced via immunoSEQ multiplex PCR; TCRdb's table is partial and in-frame only. The sample contains about 300,000 clones, roughly four fifths of which appear only once. The sequencing used PBMCs, collected at disease progression, from a patient treated with ibrutinib. The receptors originated from a human donor with chronic lymphocytic leukemia.

The CDR3 sequence is CASTTPEEADQPQHF. The CDR3 nucleotides read TGTGCCAGTACCACTCCAGAGGAGGCGGATCAGCCCCAGCATTTT. The genes are TRBV19 and TRBJ1-5; D not certain. The CDR3 is 15 residues long. With 7 bases removed from V and 5 bases from J, the gap between germline ends came to 18 bases. Germline V gene sequence: CDR1 LNHDA, CDR2 SQIVND (reference sequence).

This chain uses TRBV27 with TRBJ2-4; 7 bases are a match to TRBD1. Looked up from germline, CDR1 is MNHEY and CDR2 is SMNVEV (reference sequence). V lost 6 bases, J lost 0 bases, and 11 bases stayed unmatched. CDR3 length equals 17 residues. The CDR3 is CASSLTGAPLAKNIQYF. The CDR3 coding sequence is TGTGCCAGCAGCCTAACAGGGGCCCCTCTAGCCAAAAACATTCAGTACTTC.

The chain carries TRBV9 and TRBJ2-3, with unresolved D. The germline V gene has CDR1 SGDLS and CDR2 YYNGEE. The V end lost 0 bases, the J end lost 6 bases, and 8 bases lay between the germline ends. The CDR3 covers 13 residues. CDR3 sequence: CASSVAVFDTQYF. The CDR3 DNA reads TGTGCCAGCAGCGTAGCCGTTTTCGATACGCAGTATTTT. Based on the CDR3 plus reference TRBV9 and TRBJ2-3, the full variable domain is DSGVTQTPKHLITATGQRVTLRCSPRSGDLSVYWYQQSLDQGLQFLIQYYNGEERAKGNILERFSAQQFPDLHSELNLSSLELGDSALYFCASSVAVFDTQYFGPGTRLTVL.

This clone was recorded once. The chain links TRBV10-3 to TRBJ1-3; D unclear. The germline CDR1 and CDR2 sequences are ENHRY and SYGVKD. V lost 3 bases and J lost 0, with 12 bases in between. CDR3 size: 16 residues. The CDR3 is CAISDESLSSGNTIYF. CDR3 nucleotides: TGTGCCATCAGTGATGAGAGCCTATCCTCTGGAAACACCATATATTTT.

J is TRBJ2-3 and V is TRBV11-2; D not certain. Germline V gene sequence: CDR1 SGHAT, CDR2 FQNNGV. The CDR3 is made up of 15 amino acids. Trimming took off 3 bases at V and 0 bases at J, with 10 bases between the two ends. CDR3 bases: TGTGCCAGCAGCTTGGTTGGAGTAAGCACAGATACGCAGTATTTT. Encoded protein: CASSLVGVSTDTQYF.

The chain is built from TRBV5-1 and TRBJ2-5; 9 bases line up with TRBD1. The germline CDR1 and CDR2 sequences are SGHRS and YFSETQ. This CDR3 is 15 amino acids long. Unmatched junction bases numbered 7, after V lost 5 bases and J lost 2 bases. CDR3 loop: CASSRWTGAQETQYF. CDR3 in DNA: TGCGCCAGCAGTCGTTGGACAGGGGCGCAAGAGACCCAGTACTTC.

This clone was recorded only once. The chain links TRBV11-2 to TRBJ1-1; D remains ambiguous. CDR1 is SGHAT and CDR2 is FQNNGV in the germline V gene. The CDR3 runs 15 residues. Trimming stripped 3 bases from V and 4 bases from J, with 15 bases between. The CDR3 loop reads CASSLSLRPITEAFF. The CDR3 DNA reads as TGTGCCAGCAGCTTGTCCCTTCGCCCTATCACTGAAGCTTTCTTT.

The V call is TRBV5-4, the J call TRBJ1-4, with 10 bases that match TRBD1. V was clipped by 4 bases and J by 0 bases; unmatched bases: 3. The CDR3 runs 16 residues. Per germline, CDR1 SGHNT and CDR2 YYREEE (reference sequence). In DNA, the CDR3 is TGTGCCAGCAGCCCGACAGGGGGCCCAACTAATGAAAAACTGTTTTTT. Translation gives CASSPTGGPTNEKLFF.

The genes are TRBV5-1 and TRBJ2-2, with D unresolved. The CDR3 contains 14 residues. V was pared by 0 bases and J by 7 bases, with 10 bases between. The germline V gene has CDR1 SGHRS and CDR2 YFSETQ. The CDR3 spells CASSLGELSGELFF. The CDR3 DNA sequence: TGCGCCAGCAGCTTGGGAGAGTTGAGCGGGGAGCTGTTTTTT. Together with reference TRBV5-1 and TRBJ2-2, the CDR3 gives the full variable domain: KAGVTQTPRYLIKTRGQQVTLSCSPISGHRSVSWYQQTPGQGLQFLFEYFSETQRNKGNFPGRFSGRQFSNSRSEMNVSTLELGDSALYLCASSLGELSGELFFGEGSRLTVL.

The CDR3 loop is CASSFSGTYLYEQYF. Here the CDR3 DNA reads TGCGCCAGCAGCTTTTCCGGGACCTACCTATACGAGCAGTACTTC. The chain joins TRBV5-1 to TRBJ2-7; the D call may be TRBD1 or TRBD2 (5 bases each). V lost 2 bases to trimming and J lost 4 bases, with 16 bases between them. The CDR3 is 15 residues long. CDR1 and CDR2 (germline): SGHRS, YFSETQ.

The chain uses TRBV13 and TRBJ2-7, with 7 bases lining up with TRBD1. Germline-derived CDR1 and CDR2 are PRHDT and FYEKMQ (reference sequence). The CDR3 extends over 14 amino acids. The junction had 5 bases not matched to a gene; V was cut back by 4 bases and J by 2 bases. CDR3 coding DNA: TGTGCCAGCAGCTCCAGGGGGAACACCTACGAGCAGTACTTC. The encoded protein is CASSSRGNTYEQYF. Supplemented by reference TRBV13 and TRBJ2-7, the full variable domain reads AAGVIQSPRHLIKEKRETATLKCYPIPRHDTVYWYQQGPGQDPQFLISFYEKMQSDKGSIPDRFSAQQFSDYHSELNMSSLELGDSALYFCASSSRGNTYEQYFGPGTRLTVT.

This clone appeared a few times. The rearrangement joins TRBV7-2 to TRBJ2-2; D uncertain. Trimming removed 3 bases from V and 1 base from J, with 3 bases in between. The V gene's germline CDR1 is SGHTA and CDR2 FQGNSA. The CDR3 runs 13 residues. CDR3 nucleotide sequence: TGTGCCAGCAGCTTGATGAACACCGGGGAGCTGTTTTTT. Protein sequence: CASSLMNTGELFF.

This clone has only a few counts. The CDR3 DNA reads TGTGCCAGCAGCCAGACAGGGGTTGGGGAGCTGTTTTTT. Its protein is CASSQTGVGELFF. This chain joins TRBV4-2 and TRBJ2-2; 8 bases fit TRBD1. The CDR3 contains 13 residues. V shed 3 bases, J shed 8 bases, and the junction held 2 bases outside the gene matches. From germline, CDR1 is LGHNA and CDR2 YNFKEQ.

J is TRBJ2-1 and V is TRBV20-1; D is unresolved. V was cut by 1 base and J by 15 bases, with 13 bases left in between. The CDR3 length is 11 residues. The germline V gene has CDR1 DFQATT and CDR2 SNEGSKA (reference sequence). CDR3 in DNA: TGCAGTGCTAGAGTTAAACATCTGTGGTTCTTC. It specifies CSARVKHLWFF.

This clone was counted only a few times. The genes are TRBV4-1 and TRBJ1-2; D gene unclear. CDR3 length: 13 residues. Between the trimmed V and J ends, which lost 0 bases and 4 bases, there was a span of 6 bases. Germline V gives CDR1 MGHRA, CDR2 YSYEKL. The CDR3 loop reads CASSQESFYGYTF. DNA for the CDR3: TGCGCCAGCAGCCAAGAAAGTTTCTATGGCTACACCTTC.

CDR3 protein: CASSRYIQGRAFF. The CDR3 DNA sequence: TGTGCCAGCAGCCGTTATATACAGGGGCGGGCTTTCTTT. The rearrangement uses TRBV7-9 and TRBJ1-1, with 7 bases matching TRBD1. The CDR3 totals 13 residues. V trimming: 5 bases; J trimming: 11 bases; junction bases outside the gene matches: 11. Germline CDR1 is SEHNR and CDR2 is FQNEAQ (reference sequence).

The chain carries TRBV6-5 and TRBJ1-4, with 7 positions matching TRBD1. The germline CDR1 and CDR2 sequences are MNHEY and SVGAGI. The CDR3 is 14 amino acids. The V and J ends lost 5 bases and 4 bases, in that order; junction bases with no gene match: 4. CDR3 sequence reads: CASSGTANNEKLFF. The CDR3 nucleotides read TGTGCCAGCAGTGGGACAGCGAATAATGAAAAACTGTTTTTT.

The chain couples TRBV9 to TRBJ2-5, with D perhaps TRBD2 (5 bases). V was pared by 0 bases and J by 1 base, with 13 bases between. The CDR3 covers 16 residues. Germline values: CDR1 SGDLS, CDR2 YYNGEE. The CDR3 spells CASSVVDGGPQETQYF. CDR3 coding DNA: TGTGCCAGCAGCGTAGTAGACGGAGGACCCCAAGAGACCCAGTACTTC.

Concerning this clone: The junction shows a germline mismatch at one end, possibly a read error. The V call is TRBV7-2, the J call TRBJ1-5; no clear D. Germline V gene sequence: CDR1 SGHTA, CDR2 FQGNSA. The CDR3 covers 14 residues. CDR3 sequence: CASTLSGGNQPQHF. DNA for the CDR3: TGTGCCAGCACCTTATCCGGGGGCAATCAGCCCCAGCATTTT.

The chain links TRBV7-6 to TRBJ2-7; D remains unclear. In germline, CDR1 is SGHVS, CDR2 FNYEAQ. Trimming cost V 1 base and J 3 bases, with 10 bases left between them. This CDR3 region has 14 residues. DNA for the CDR3: TGTGCCAGCAGCTTAGTCTCGGAAGACTACGAGCAGTACTTC. Translation gives CASSLVSEDYEQYF.

This chain joins TRBV9 and TRBJ1-5; a weak D match, TRBD1 (5 bases). The CDR3 runs to 15 residues. V gave up 4 bases and J gave up 0 bases, with 11 bases separating them. Germline V CDR1 and CDR2: SGDLS, YYNGEE. Here the CDR3 DNA reads TGTGCCAGCAGCCCGGGACGGGATAGCAATCAGCCCCAGCATTTT. Translating it yields CASSPGRDSNQPQHF.

The rearrangement links TRBV5-1 to TRBJ2-7, with D maybe TRBD1 (5 bases). Germline CDR1 and CDR2: SGHRS and YFSETQ. The CDR3 contains 14 residues. The V end was cut by 4 bases, the J end by 5 bases, with 16 bases between. The CDR3 sequence is CASSKGLGWNEQYF. CDR3 nucleotides: TGCGCCAGCAGCAAGGGGTTAGGGTGGAACGAGCAGTACTTC. The variable domain in full, completed from reference TRBV5-1 and TRBJ2-7, reads KAGVTQTPRYLIKTRGQQVTLSCSPISGHRSVSWYQQTPGQGLQFLFEYFSETQRNKGNFPGRFSGRQFSNSRSEMNVSTLELGDSALYLCASSKGLGWNEQYFGPGTRLTVT.

The chain is built from TRBV7-2 and TRBJ2-7; D ambiguous. Germline lookup yields CDR1 SGHTA and CDR2 FQGNSA. This CDR3 has 12 amino acids. V lost 8 bases to trimming and J lost 1 base, with 9 bases between them. The CDR3 DNA sequence: TGTGCCAGCCAGCTTCTATCCTACGAGCAGTACTTC. This codes for CASQLLSYEQYF.